These 8 T cell receptor beta chains were all obtained from the same sample, sequenced in a study of blood T cells in healthy people across ages. It was with a sample-barcoded 5' primer and a J-beta primer mix that a second PCR of about 6 to 12 cycles was run. TCRdb reprocessed the 5' RACE reads with MiXCR, giving one entry per CDR3 protein. The sample has 900,000 to 950,000 distinct CDR3 sequences, about 27% seen once; the top ten hold roughly 10%. Another study also made use of these data, one on T cells of mothers and their children.

Input material: blood. These receptors were taken from a woman aged 40 to 49 in good health.

This clonotype was recorded a few times. The V gene is TRBV29-1, the J gene TRBJ1-1; TRBD1 aligns across 7 bases. The V and J ends lost 3 bases and 2 bases, in that order; junction bases with no gene match: 9. The CDR3 runs to 15 residues. Germline V gene lookup returns CDR1 SQVTM and CDR2 ANQGSEA. The CDR3 DNA is TGCAGCGTTGAGGACACAGGGGTCAGAAACACTGAAGCTTTCTTT. It codes for CSVEDTGVRNTEAFF.

CDR3 amino acids: CASSEALTGRAKGYTF. DNA for the CDR3: TGTGCCAGCAGTGAAGCGCTTACGGGCAGGGCGAAGGGCTACACCTTC. V is TRBV2 and J is TRBJ1-2, with D perhaps TRBD1 (5 bases). Trimming cost V 0 bases and J 8 bases, with 19 bases left between them. CDR3 length equals 16 residues. Germline assignment: CDR1 SNHLY and CDR2 FYNNEI.

The chain recombines TRBV20-1 with TRBJ2-3; maybe TRBD1 (6 bases). V lost 5 bases and J 1 base, leaving 16 bases between the germline ends. Germline CDR1 and CDR2: DFQATT and SNEGSKA (reference sequence). This CDR3 is 15 amino acids long. DNA of the CDR3: TGCAGTGCTTCCCTGGACAGCGGCCGCACAGATACGCAGTATTTT. Protein sequence: CSASLDSGRTDTQYF.

In DNA form, the CDR3 reads TGTGCCAGCAGCCCTGGGACAGGTCAAAATGAAAAACTGTTTTTT. It codes for CASSPGTGQNEKLFF. The rearrangement joins TRBV28 to TRBJ1-4, with TRBD1 matching 8 bases. The CDR3 sequence is 15 residues long. Germline V lookup: CDR1 MDHEN, CDR2 SYDVKM. J lost 5 bases, V lost 6 bases, and 8 bases had no gene match.

This clonotype came up many times. The rearrangement joins TRBV5-1 to TRBJ1-6, with 10 bases aligning to TRBD1. Germline trimming cut 4 bases from V and 9 bases from J; bases unmatched to any gene: 4. The CDR3 length is 14 residues. Germline V gene data show CDR1 as SGHRS and CDR2 as YFSETQ. Written as DNA, the CDR3 is TGCGCCAGCAGCAAGACAGGGGGCATTTCACCCCTCCACTTT. This encodes CASSKTGGISPLHF.

V and J are TRBV7-3 and TRBJ2-2, with D perhaps matching TRBD1 (6 bases). The germline V and J ends were trimmed by 5 bases and 4 bases, with 14 bases remaining between them. The CDR3 sequence is 15 residues long. Germline loops: CDR1 SGHTA, CDR2 FQGTGA. The CDR3 is CASSPDRTATGELFF. The CDR3 DNA sequence: TGTGCCAGCAGCCCCGACAGGACGGCCACCGGGGAGCTGTTTTTT. Complete variable domain (other parts from reference TRBV7-3 and TRBJ2-2): GAGVSQTPSNKVTEKGKYVELRCDPISGHTALYWYRQSLGQGPEFLIYFQGTGAADDSGLPNDRFFAVRPEGSVSTLKIQRTERGDSAVYLCASSPDRTATGELFFGEGSRLTVL.

The chain has TRBV5-1 and TRBJ2-3; D is unclear. The CDR3 spans 12 residues. Germline CDR1 SGHRS, CDR2 YFSETQ. Trimming took 5 bases from V and 2 from J, leaving 6 bases between them. The CDR3: CASRIATDTQYF. CDR3 bases: TGCGCCAGCAGGATCGCCACAGATACGCAGTATTTT. Filled out from reference TRBV5-1 and TRBJ2-3, the complete variable domain reads KAGVTQTPRYLIKTRGQQVTLSCSPISGHRSVSWYQQTPGQGLQFLFEYFSETQRNKGNFPGRFSGRQFSNSRSEMNVSTLELGDSALYLCASRIATDTQYFGPGTRLTVL.

This clonotype was counted many times. The chain has TRBV28 and TRBJ2-5, with 10 nucleotides matching TRBD1. The germline V gene encodes CDR1 MDHEN and CDR2 SYDVKM. The CDR3 is made up of 13 amino acids. Germline trimming cut 7 bases from V and 10 bases from J; bases unmatched to any gene: 9. The CDR3 loop reads CASNPGTGAHQYF. The CDR3 region has the DNA TGTGCCAGCAACCCCGGGACAGGGGCCCACCAGTACTTC.